These 22 T cell receptor beta chains came from one sample sequenced in a study of blood T cell repertoires in COVID-19. Assay: immunoSEQ multiplex PCR; the TCRdb copy retains only in-frame clones and omits some. This table holds more than 95,000 clones, 80% to 90% found once. Sequenced sample: peripheral blood. These receptors all stem from a man aged 55-75 years with acute or convalescent COVID-19.

This sequence joins TRBV5-1 and TRBJ2-3; TRBD2 agrees at 9 bases. The CDR3 sequence is 16 residues long. Looked up from germline, CDR1 is SGHRS and CDR2 is YFSETQ. J lost 3 bases, V lost 4 bases, and 9 bases had no gene match. The CDR3 region has the DNA TGCGCCAGCAGCACCGGACTAGCGAGAGGAACAGATACGCAGTATTTT. Its translation is CASSTGLARGTDTQYF.

The chain employs TRBV28 and TRBJ2-4; D gene ambiguous. V lost 5 bases and J lost 0, with 11 bases in between. Germline V gives CDR1 MDHEN, CDR2 SYDVKM. This CDR3 is built from 15 residues. CDR3 bases: TGTGCCAGCAGTCCCCAACGGTTAGCCAAAAACATTCAGTACTTC. It encodes CASSPQRLAKNIQYF. The full variable domain, rest sourced from reference TRBV28 and TRBJ2-4, is DVKVTQSSRYLVKRTGEKVFLECVQDMDHENMFWYRQDPGLGLRLIYFSYDVKMKEKGDIPEGYSVSREKKERFSLILESASTNQTSMYLCASSPQRLAKNIQYFGAGTRLSVL.

This chain joins TRBV25-1 and TRBJ1-6, with TRBD1 matching 8 bases. From germline, CDR1 is MGHDK and CDR2 SYGVNS. This CDR3 has 17 residues. V lost 3 bases and J lost 2; bases outside the gene matches: 6. CDR3 sequence: CASSEGTGVAYNSPLHF. In DNA, the CDR3 is TGTGCCAGCAGTGAGGGGACAGGTGTCGCCTATAATTCACCCCTCCACTTT.

This sequence joins TRBV27 and TRBJ1-5; D is perhaps TRBD1 (6 bases). CDR1 and CDR2 from the germline V gene are MNHEY and SMNVEV (reference sequence). This CDR3 has 16 residues. Trimming left V 6 bases short and J 0 bases short, with 15 bases between. DNA for the CDR3: TGTGCCAGCAGACCGACAGGAGAATATAGCAATCAGCCCCAGCATTTT. Its translation: CASRPTGEYSNQPQHF.

The chain has TRBV6-5 and TRBJ1-6, with D perhaps matching TRBD1 (6 bases). The CDR3 consists of 14 residues. Trimming pared 4 bases from V and 9 bases from J, leaving 13 bases between. Germline V CDR1 and CDR2: MNHEY, SVGAGI. CDR3 protein: CASSFRQAGSPLHF. In DNA, the CDR3 is TGTGCCAGCAGTTTTAGACAGGCCGGTTCACCCCTCCACTTT.

CDR3 loop: CASSQLAGAITDTQYF. The CDR3 nucleotides are TGCGCCAGCAGCCAACTAGCGGGGGCGATCACAGATACGCAGTATTTT. V and J are TRBV5-1 and TRBJ2-3; 11 bases are shared with TRBD2. This CDR3 has 16 residues. CDR1 and CDR2 (germline): SGHRS, YFSETQ. Unmatched junction bases numbered 6, after V lost 4 bases and J lost 2 bases.

This clone was observed a few times. V is TRBV11-3 and J is TRBJ1-2; D is ambiguous. Germline V gives CDR1 SGHNT, CDR2 YENEEA. V dropped 5 bases and J dropped 2 bases, with 9 bases sitting between them. CDR3 length equals 13 residues. The CDR3 bases are TGTGCCAGCAGCCCAGACACCAACTATGGCTACACCTTC. Amino acid sequence: CASSPDTNYGYTF.

This CDR3 is CASSSRTSGRYSMAGELFF. CDR3 DNA: TGTGCCAGCAGCTCTCGGACTAGCGGGAGGTATTCTATGGCCGGGGAGCTGTTTTTT. The rearrangement joins TRBV7-3 to TRBJ2-2, with TRBD2 matching over 14 bases. Trimming removed 4 bases from V and 6 bases from J; junction bases left unmatched: 13. CDR1 SGHTA and CDR2 FQGTGA come from the germline V gene. CDR3 length: 19 amino acids.

The rearrangement joins TRBV18 to TRBJ2-2; TRBD1 agrees at 8 bases. CDR3 length: 16 residues. The V and J ends lost 3 bases and 3 bases, in that order; junction bases with no gene match: 6. The germline gives CDR1 KGHSH, CDR2 LQKENI. The CDR3 nucleotides read TGTGCCAGCTCACCGAGACAGGGGTCGGACACCGGGGAGCTGTTTTTT. Its translation: CASSPRQGSDTGELFF.

V usage is TRBV30 and J usage is TRBJ2-1; no reliable D call. CDR3 length equals 12 residues. Germline values: CDR1 GTSNPN, CDR2 SVGIG (reference sequence). V was trimmed by 3 bases and J by 1 base, leaving 4 bases between them. The CDR3 loop reads CAWSSSYNEQFF. In DNA form, the CDR3 reads TGTGCCTGGAGCAGTTCCTACAATGAGCAGTTCTTC.

V and J are TRBV5-1 and TRBJ2-7; 8 nucleotides agree with TRBD1. Germline V gives CDR1 SGHRS, CDR2 YFSETQ. CDR3 size: 15 residues. After removal of 4 bases from V and 5 bases from J, the junction contained 11 bases not matched to a gene. CDR3 coding DNA: TGCGCCAGCAGCCGTAGGTCAGGGGGCATCGACGAGCAGTACTTC. Its translation: CASSRRSGGIDEQYF.

This chain joins TRBV7-2 and TRBJ2-7; tentatively, D is TRBD2 (6 bases). CDR1 is SGHTA, CDR2 FQGNSA, per germline. CDR3 length: 13 amino acids. V gave up 4 bases and J gave up 5 bases, with 12 bases separating them. Here the CDR3 DNA reads TGTGCCAGCAGCTCAACGTGGGGGGACGAGCAGTACTTC. Amino acid sequence: CASSSTWGDEQYF.

The V and J genes are TRBV9 and TRBJ2-2; TRBD2 agrees at 7 bases. This CDR3 has 16 amino acids. Per the germline V gene, CDR1 is SGDLS and CDR2 is YYNGEE. Trimming at V came to 3 bases and at J to 4 bases, leaving 9 bases not matched to a gene. The CDR3 spells CASSADSGPPTGELFF. Written as DNA, the CDR3 is TGTGCCAGCAGCGCCGATAGCGGGCCCCCCACCGGGGAGCTGTTTTTT.

The chain combines TRBV11-2 with TRBJ1-3; no firm D call. The CDR3 covers 15 residues. Germline V gene data show CDR1 as SGHAT and CDR2 as FQNNGV. V lost 5 bases and J lost 0, with 11 bases in between. The CDR3 region has the DNA TGTGCCAGCAGCCCTCCTGGGAGCTCTGGAAACACCATATATTTT. Translated: CASSPPGSSGNTIYF.

In this sample, this clone turned up a few times. The rearrangement uses TRBV29-1 and TRBJ2-5; 12 nucleotides line up with TRBD1. Germline-derived CDR1 and CDR2 are SQVTM and ANQGSEA. Trimming cost V 1 base and J 5 bases; bases outside gene matches: 11. This CDR3 is 17 amino acids long. CDR3 residues: CSVEGIRDRGLGETQYF. The CDR3 region has the DNA TGCAGCGTTGAAGGTATCCGGGACAGGGGGCTTGGCGAGACCCAGTACTTC.

The chain uses TRBV3-1 (or the pseudogene TRBV3-2) and TRBJ1-4, with D hard to call. Trimming removed 0 bases at V and 13 bases at J, with 12 bases between. The CDR3 covers 13 residues. The germline V gene encodes CDR1 LGHDT and CDR2 YNNKEL (reference sequence). This chain's CDR3 is CASSQESQDGLFF. The DNA of the CDR3 is TGTGCCAGCAGCCAAGAGAGTCAGGATGGACTGTTTTTT.

The V and J genes are TRBV6-2 or TRBV6-3 and TRBJ2-1; 8 bases are shared with TRBD2. V shed 4 bases and J 10 bases; nucleotides not matched to a gene: 18. The CDR3 contains 17 residues. The germline CDR1 and CDR2 sequences are MNHEY and SVGEGT. Written as DNA, the CDR3 is TGTGCCAGCAGTTCCTCCCCGGGACTAGGTGGACGGGAGGAGCAGTTCTTC. This codes for CASSSSPGLGGREEQFF.

This chain links TRBV5-1 with TRBJ1-2; unclear D gene. V gave up 3 bases and J gave up 0 bases, with 12 bases separating them. The CDR3 is 15 amino acids. Germline V CDR1 and CDR2: SGHRS, YFSETQ. The CDR3 bases are TGCGCCAGCAGCTCCCTACAGTCCACTAACTATGGCTACACCTTC. This gives the protein CASSSLQSTNYGYTF.

The chain links TRBV7-3 to TRBJ1-2; D is uncertain. The CDR3 has 13 residues. Germline lookup yields CDR1 SGHTA and CDR2 FQGTGA. V was cut by 3 bases and J by 8 bases, with 13 bases left in between. DNA for the CDR3: TGTGCCAGCAGCTTCGACAAAGTCTCGGGCTACACCTTC. It codes for CASSFDKVSGYTF.

V usage is TRBV2 and J usage is TRBJ1-1; 7 nucleotides line up with TRBD1. With V trimmed by 6 bases and J by 1 base, 8 bases remained unmatched. This CDR3 spans 15 amino acids. Germline CDR1 reads SNHLY; CDR2 reads FYNNEI. CDR3 protein: CASSLQGSGNTEAFF. CDR3 nucleotide sequence: TGTGCCAGCAGCCTACAGGGGAGCGGGAACACTGAAGCTTTCTTT.

The chain is built from TRBV30 and TRBJ1-3; 7 bases line up with TRBD1. Germline loops: CDR1 GTSNPN, CDR2 SVGIG (reference sequence). CDR3 length: 14 residues. After removal of 2 bases from V and 5 bases from J, the junction contained 6 bases not matched to a gene. As DNA, the CDR3 is TGTGCCTGGAGTCCCCCAGGGGGGAGAAACACCATATATTTT. It codes for CAWSPPGGRNTIYF. Full variable domain (remainder filled in from reference TRBV30 and TRBJ1-3): SQTIHQWPATLVQPVGSPLSLECTVEGTSNPNLYWYRQAAGRGLQLLFYSVGIGQISSEVPQNLSASRPQDRQFILSSKKLLLSDSGFYLCAWSPPGGRNTIYFGEGSWLTVV.

The V call is TRBV28, the J call TRBJ2-6, with D perhaps matching TRBD1 (5 bases). The CDR3 is made up of 18 amino acids. V gave up 3 bases and J gave up 0 bases, with 15 bases separating them. CDR1 and CDR2 from the germline V gene are MDHEN and SYDVKM. The CDR3 nucleotides read TGTGCCAGCAGTTTTGGGGCTTTCGCTGTCTCTGGGGCCAACGTCCTGACTTTC. This translates into CASSFGAFAVSGANVLTF.